Following are 19 T cell receptor beta chains from one sample sequenced in a study of blood T cell repertoires in COVID-19. Measured with immunoSEQ multiplex PCR; TCRdb has only the in-frame clones, and not every one. The top ten hold 1.5% to 2% of the sample, which has 430,000 or so clones, roughly 90% seen once. Sequencing input: PBMCs or T cells enriched from blood (not recorded which). Receptor source: a woman aged 40 to 55 who had recovered from COVID-19.

This rearrangement joins TRBV5-6 to TRBJ2-7; 10 bases match TRBD2. The CDR3 totals 16 residues. Looked up from germline, CDR1 is SGHDT and CDR2 is YYEEEE. Unmatched junction bases numbered 6, after V lost 1 base and J lost 2 bases. DNA of the CDR3: TGTGCCAGCAGCTTGAAACGGACTAGCGGTCCCTACGAGCAGTACTTC. As protein: CASSLKRTSGPYEQYF.

The chain links TRBV12-3 or TRBV12-4 to TRBJ2-7, with D maybe TRBD1 (6 bases). V shed 6 bases and J shed 7 bases, with 16 bases lying between them. The CDR3 consists of 13 residues. CDR3 nucleotides: TGTGCCAGCAGACTCACAGGGTCGGGGGAGCAGTACTTC. Translation: CASRLTGSGEQYF.

This clone was counted many times. The chain links TRBV11-2 to TRBJ2-2, with TRBD2 as a possible D gene (6 bases). Germline CDR1 and CDR2: SGHAT and FQNNGV. There are 15 residues in the CDR3. Trimming took 5 bases from V and 6 from J, leaving 16 bases between them. The CDR3 region has the DNA TGTGCCAGCAGCCCCGAAGCGGGTTGGGCCGGGGAGCTGTTTTTT. Protein sequence: CASSPEAGWAGELFF.

This rearrangement joins TRBV5-6 to TRBJ1-1; 9 bases line up with TRBD1. The germline V gene has CDR1 SGHDT and CDR2 YYEEEE. Trimming removed 3 bases from V and 3 bases from J; junction bases left unmatched: 3. The CDR3 totals 14 residues. The CDR3 nucleotides read TGTGCCAGCAGCTGGTGGGACAGGGACACTGAAGCTTTCTTT. It translates to CASSWWDRDTEAFF.

V and J are TRBV30 and TRBJ2-7; 9 bases are shared with TRBD1. CDR1 and CDR2 from the germline V gene are GTSNPN and SVGIG (reference sequence). The CDR3 consists of 15 residues. The trim removed 2 bases at V and 7 bases at J, leaving 12 bases unmatched. CDR3 amino acids: CAWSIQYRGLGEQYF. In nucleotides, the CDR3 is TGTGCCTGGAGTATCCAATACAGGGGGCTTGGAGAGCAGTACTTC.

The V and J genes are TRBV20-1 and TRBJ2-7, with D perhaps TRBD1 (6 bases). V was shortened by 3 bases and J by 5 bases, with 8 bases between the two germline ends. The CDR3 has 11 amino acids. Germline V gene lookup returns CDR1 DFQATT and CDR2 SNEGSKA (reference sequence). CDR3 protein: CSARRQDEQYF. In DNA form, the CDR3 reads TGCAGTGCTAGGCGACAGGACGAGCAGTACTTC.

V and J are TRBV7-2 and TRBJ1-2; possibly TRBD1 for D (6 bases). V was pared by 6 bases and J by 2 bases, with 13 bases between. The CDR3 sequence is 14 residues long. CDR1 and CDR2 (germline): SGHTA, FQGNSA. The CDR3 DNA sequence: TGTGCCAGCAGGAGGGACACCCTGAACTATGGCTACACCTTC. Its protein is CASRRDTLNYGYTF.

This chain links TRBV18 with TRBJ1-1; 8 nucleotides align to TRBD1. Germline V CDR1 and CDR2: KGHSH, LQKENI. CDR3 size: 15 residues. J lost 3 bases, V lost 3 bases, and 6 bases had no gene match. CDR3 nucleotides: TGTGCCAGCTCACCCTCAGGGGGCTGGGACACTGAAGCTTTCTTT. It yields the protein CASSPSGGWDTEAFF.

This clone was observed a handful of times. This rearrangement joins TRBV9 to TRBJ2-3; 10 nucleotides align to TRBD2. Germline trimming cut 0 bases from V and 4 bases from J; bases unmatched to any gene: 8. The CDR3 covers 17 residues. Germline V gene sequence: CDR1 SGDLS, CDR2 YYNGEE. CDR3 amino acids: CASSVGASGSMADTQYF. CDR3 sequence (DNA): TGTGCCAGCAGCGTAGGGGCTAGCGGGAGTATGGCAGATACGCAGTATTTT.

The rearrangement joins TRBV3-1 (or the pseudogene TRBV3-2) to TRBJ1-3; tentatively, D is TRBD1 (6 bases). Trimming removed 1 base from V and 3 bases from J, with 10 bases in between. This CDR3 contains 15 residues. The germline V gene has CDR1 LGHDT and CDR2 YNNKEL (reference sequence). The CDR3 DNA reads as TGTGCCAGCAGCCAAGCCAGGGGTTATGGAAACACCATATATTTT. Translating gives CASSQARGYGNTIYF.

The chain joins TRBV2 to TRBJ2-3; D gene unclear. Trimming pared 3 bases from V and 4 bases from J, leaving 11 bases between. This CDR3 region has 14 residues. The germline CDR1 and CDR2 sequences are SNHLY and FYNNEI. The DNA of the CDR3 is TGTGCCAGCAGTGAGGGTAGTGGAGCAGATACGCAGTATTTT. It codes for CASSEGSGADTQYF.

This chain joins TRBV10-1 and TRBJ2-7; D is possibly TRBD1 (7 bases). V lost 4 bases and J 7 bases, leaving 14 bases between the germline ends. Germline CDR1 reads WNHNN; CDR2 reads SYGVQD (reference sequence). The CDR3 covers 13 residues. As DNA, the CDR3 is TGCGCCAGCAGTGGCAGGGGGGAGGAAGAGCAGTACTTC. This gives the protein CASSGRGEEEQYF.

This rearrangement joins TRBV30 to TRBJ2-7, with 10 bases identical to TRBD2. This CDR3 region has 15 residues. Germline CDR1 is GTSNPN and CDR2 is SVGIG (reference sequence). Trimming took 5 bases from V and 7 from J; bases not matched to a gene: 14. The CDR3 sequence is CAWRAASGRMGEQYF. The CDR3 nucleotides read TGTGCCTGGCGAGCCGCTAGCGGGAGAATGGGAGAGCAGTACTTC.

This clone was seen only once. The CDR3 DNA reads as TGTGCCAGCTCACCCGGACAGGGGGCTTATGGAAACACCATATATTTT. The encoded protein is CASSPGQGAYGNTIYF. The genes are TRBV18 and TRBJ1-3, with TRBD1 matching over 11 bases. V lost 3 bases and J lost 3; bases outside the gene matches: 4. Germline V gene data show CDR1 as KGHSH and CDR2 as LQKENI. This CDR3 has 16 residues.

The rearrangement joins TRBV5-8 to TRBJ1-5; TRBD1 might be the D (6 bases). Germline values: CDR1 SGHTS, CDR2 YDEGEE. V dropped 2 bases and J dropped 3 bases, with 12 bases sitting between them. The CDR3 loop spans 15 amino acids. The chain's CDR3 is CASSFTGYVNQPQHF. The CDR3, as DNA: TGTGCCAGCAGCTTCACAGGGTACGTCAATCAGCCCCAGCATTTT.

This clone was found once. V usage is TRBV7-2 and J usage is TRBJ1-1; 7 bases match TRBD1. After removal of 5 bases from V and 6 bases from J, the junction contained 12 bases not matched to a gene. Germline values: CDR1 SGHTA, CDR2 FQGNSA. The CDR3 sequence is 15 residues long. CDR3 loop: CASSNTGAGWSEAFF. The CDR3 DNA is TGTGCCAGCAGCAATACAGGGGCAGGTTGGTCTGAAGCTTTCTTT.

The V gene is TRBV19, the J gene TRBJ2-3; D is possibly TRBD2 (6 bases). V was cut by 1 base and J by 1 base, with 15 bases left in between. Germline V gives CDR1 LNHDA, CDR2 SQIVND (reference sequence). This CDR3 contains 17 residues. The CDR3 reads CASSIGTGVSGTDTQYF. In DNA, the CDR3 is TGTGCCAGTAGTATAGGGACGGGAGTATCGGGCACAGATACGCAGTATTTT. The whole variable domain, filled in from reference TRBV19 and TRBJ2-3, reads DGGITQSPKYLFRKEGQNVTLSCEQNLNHDAMYWYRQDPGQGLRLIYYSQIVNDFQKGDIAEGYSVSREKKESFPLTVTSAQKNPTAFYLCASSIGTGVSGTDTQYFGPGTRLTVL.

The V call is TRBV5-6, the J call TRBJ2-7; 7 nucleotides match TRBD2. CDR1 is SGHDT, CDR2 YYEEEE, per germline. V lost 4 bases and J lost 0; bases outside the gene matches: 13. The CDR3 loop spans 17 amino acids. CDR3: CASSLSEAGPSSYEQYF. CDR3 nucleotide sequence: TGTGCCAGCAGCCTATCAGAAGCGGGGCCGAGCTCCTACGAGCAGTACTTC.

The chain combines TRBV29-1 with TRBJ1-2; D may be TRBD1 (6 bases). This CDR3 comprises 16 residues. Deletions cut 4 bases from V and 7 bases from J, with 25 bases between. The germline V gene has CDR1 SQVTM and CDR2 ANQGSEA. DNA for the CDR3: TGCAGCGTTGGCGGGGGGCTCTCGGAGCCCCTGCGTGGCTACACCTTC. Its protein is CSVGGGLSEPLRGYTF.